A selection of T cell receptor beta chains follows, all from one sample in a study of blood T cell repertoires in COVID-19. Profiling relied on immunoSEQ multiplex PCR, and the TCRdb table lists in-frame clones only, not all of them. Among 65,000 to 100,000 clones, about 91% were seen once, and the ten largest hold roughly 4.8%. Sequencing used peripheral blood. Source of these receptors: a woman older than 75 with acute or convalescent COVID-19. Each CDR3 is given with its conserved first and last residue. The D gene is left open where the match is weak. Clone size is shown for a subset of rows, as once, few, many or a class of expanded clone.

D gene: NA
V gene: TRBV5-6
J gene: TRBJ1-1
clone size: NA
CDR3 DNA: TGTGCCAGCAGAATACGGGACACAGGAATTCTCGTTGGAGCTTTCTTT
CDR3 protein: CASRIRDTGILVGAFF

D gene: NA
V gene: TRBV7-9
J gene: TRBJ1-5
clone size: NA
CDR3 DNA: TGTGCCAGCAGCCCTGACAGTTCTAATCAGCCCCAGCATTTT
CDR3 protein: CASSPDSSNQPQHF

D gene: TRBD2
V gene: TRBV13
J gene: TRBJ2-7
clone size: NA
CDR3 DNA: TGTGCCAGCAGCTTAGCGGCCAGCGGGGGCTCCTACGAGCAGTACTTC
CDR3 protein: CASSLAASGGSYEQYF

D gene: TRBD2
V gene: TRBV4-1
J gene: TRBJ2-1
clone size: few
CDR3 DNA: TGCGCCAGCAGCCATCCTGGGACTAGAAATGAGCAGTTCTTC
CDR3 protein: CASSHPGTRNEQFF

D gene: NA
V gene: TRBV6-5
J gene: TRBJ2-2
clone size: NA
CDR3 DNA: TGTGCCAGCAGCTCTGACAGTCTGCCCACCGGGGAGCTGTTTTTT
CDR3 protein: CASSSDSLPTGELFF

D gene: NA
V gene: TRBV18
J gene: TRBJ1-1
clone size: NA
CDR3 DNA: TGTGCCAGCTCACCCTATACCTCATCGAACACTGAAGCTTTCTTT
CDR3 protein: CASSPYTSSNTEAFF

D gene: NA
V gene: TRBV5-1
J gene: TRBJ1-1
clone size: NA
CDR3 DNA: TGCGCCAGCAGCTTGCTCGGGTTCAACACTGAAGCTTTCTTT
CDR3 protein: CASSLLGFNTEAFF

D gene: TRBD2
V gene: TRBV4-1
J gene: TRBJ2-5
clone size: NA
CDR3 DNA: TGCGCCAGCAGCCAAGCGGGTAATTCACTAGCGGGGAAAGAGACCCAGTACTTC
CDR3 protein: CASSQAGNSLAGKETQYF

D gene: TRBD1
V gene: TRBV9
J gene: TRBJ2-1
clone size: NA
CDR3 DNA: TGTGCCAGCAGCTCGACAGGGACCAAATACAATGAGCAGTTCTTC
CDR3 protein: CASSSTGTKYNEQFF

D gene: NA
V gene: TRBV5-1
J gene: TRBJ1-2
clone size: NA
CDR3 DNA: TGCGCCAGCAGCTTGCAAGGAGATGGCTACACCTTC
CDR3 protein: CASSLQGDGYTF

D gene: NA
V gene: TRBV6-7
J gene: TRBJ2-5
clone size: NA
CDR3 DNA: TGTGCCAGCAGTTACTCGAAGGGGACAACACAAGAGACCCAGTACTTC
CDR3 protein: CASSYSKGTTQETQYF

D gene: NA
V gene: TRBV5-1
J gene: TRBJ1-2
clone size: NA
CDR3 DNA: TGCGCCAGCAGCTTCCAAGGCTACACCTTC
CDR3 protein: CASSFQGYTF

D gene: TRBD1
V gene: TRBV5-1
J gene: TRBJ2-7
clone size: NA
CDR3 DNA: TGCGCCAGCAGCATCGGGACAGGGGGTTCCTACGAGCAGTACTTC
CDR3 protein: CASSIGTGGSYEQYF

D gene: NA
V gene: TRBV18
J gene: TRBJ2-5
clone size: NA
CDR3 DNA: TGTGCCAGCTCACCACGGAGGCAACAGCAAGAGACCCAGTACTTC
CDR3 protein: CASSPRRQQQETQYF

D gene: NA
V gene: TRBV9
J gene: TRBJ1-2
clone size: NA
CDR3 DNA: TGTGCCAGCAGCGTGACTGGAGCTAACTATGGCTACACCTTC
CDR3 protein: CASSVTGANYGYTF

D gene: TRBD2
V gene: TRBV19
J gene: TRBJ2-1
clone size: NA
CDR3 DNA: TGTGCCAGTCGGACTAGCGGGATCAATGAGCAGTTCTTC
CDR3 protein: CASRTSGINEQFF

D gene: NA
V gene: TRBV11-2
J gene: TRBJ1-3
clone size: NA
CDR3 DNA: TGTGCCAGCAGCCCCTATGGAGCCGGCTCTGGAAACACCATATATTTT
CDR3 protein: CASSPYGAGSGNTIYF

D gene: NA
V gene: TRBV3-1/TRBV3-2
J gene: TRBJ1-2
clone size: few
CDR3 DNA: TGTGCCAGCAGCCAACCCCAGGGGTCTGGCTACACCTTC
CDR3 protein: CASSQPQGSGYTF

D gene: TRBD1
V gene: TRBV7-2
J gene: TRBJ1-5
clone size: NA
CDR3 DNA: TGTGCCAGCAGCTTACAGCCGACAGGGAGCAATCAGCCCCAGCATTTT
CDR3 protein: CASSLQPTGSNQPQHF

D gene: NA
V gene: TRBV7-6
J gene: TRBJ2-2
clone size: NA
CDR3 DNA: TGTGCCAGCAGCTTGGAGAGCGGGTCGAACACCGGGGAGCTGTTTTTT
CDR3 protein: CASSLESGSNTGELFF

D gene: TRBD2
V gene: TRBV7-6
J gene: TRBJ2-2
clone size: NA
CDR3 DNA: TGTGCCAGCAGCTCGGGACTAGCGGGGACCGGGGAGCTGTTTTTT
CDR3 protein: CASSSGLAGTGELFF

D gene: NA
V gene: TRBV5-1
J gene: TRBJ2-7
clone size: NA
CDR3 DNA: TGCGCCAGCAGCTTGGGACAGGTCACCTACGAGCAGTACTTC
CDR3 protein: CASSLGQVTYEQYF

D gene: NA
V gene: TRBV25-1
J gene: TRBJ1-5
clone size: NA
CDR3 DNA: TGTGCCAGCAGTGACTACAGGGGCAATCAGCCCCAGCATTTT
CDR3 protein: CASSDYRGNQPQHF

D gene: NA
V gene: TRBV24-1
J gene: TRBJ2-7
clone size: NA
CDR3 DNA: TGTGCCACCAGCGATCCGCACCGGGGTCACTACGAGCAGTACTTC
CDR3 protein: CATSDPHRGHYEQYF

D gene: NA
V gene: TRBV11-2
J gene: TRBJ1-4
clone size: NA
CDR3 DNA: TGTGCCAGCAGCTTAGTTTGGGACATAGGTGCAACTAATGAAAAACTGTTTTTT
CDR3 protein: CASSLVWDIGATNEKLFF

D gene: TRBD2
V gene: TRBV19
J gene: TRBJ2-1
clone size: NA
CDR3 DNA: TGTGCCAGTAGAAATAGCGGGGGGGCCCGACGGGATGAGCAGTTCTTC
CDR3 protein: CASRNSGGARRDEQFF

D gene: TRBD2
V gene: TRBV5-6
J gene: TRBJ2-3
clone size: NA
CDR3 DNA: TGTGCCAGCAGCCTGGGAGGGATCACAGATACGCAGTATTTT
CDR3 protein: CASSLGGITDTQYF

D gene: NA
V gene: TRBV28
J gene: TRBJ2-1
clone size: few
CDR3 DNA: TGTGCCACCAGGGCGGTATACAATGAGCAGTTCTTC
CDR3 protein: CATRAVYNEQFF

D gene: TRBD2
V gene: TRBV5-1
J gene: TRBJ2-5
clone size: NA
CDR3 DNA: TGCGCCAGCAGCTTGGCCGGGACTAGCGGGTCTAAAGAGACCCAGTACTTC
CDR3 protein: CASSLAGTSGSKETQYF

D gene: TRBD1
V gene: TRBV5-1
J gene: TRBJ1-4
clone size: NA
CDR3 DNA: TGCGCCAGCCGCCTTAAGGGACAGGGACAAAATGAAAAACTGTTTTTT
CDR3 protein: CASRLKGQGQNEKLFF

D gene: TRBD1
V gene: TRBV2
J gene: TRBJ2-7
clone size: NA
CDR3 DNA: TGTGCCAGCATGCAGGACAGGAATGGCTACGAGCAGTACTTC
CDR3 protein: CASMQDRNGYEQYF

D gene: NA
V gene: TRBV19
J gene: TRBJ1-6
clone size: NA
CDR3 DNA: TGTGCCAGTAGTATCGCACAAGGCGGGGGGAATTCACCCCTCCACTTT
CDR3 protein: CASSIAQGGGNSPLHF

D gene: TRBD2
V gene: TRBV3-1/TRBV3-2
J gene: TRBJ2-5
clone size: NA
CDR3 DNA: TGTGCCAGCAGCCAAGCGGGGGGAAACCAAGAGACCCAGTACTTC
CDR3 protein: CASSQAGGNQETQYF

D gene: TRBD1
V gene: TRBV12-3/TRBV12-4
J gene: TRBJ2-7
clone size: once
CDR3 DNA: TGTGCCAGCAGTCTAGGACAGGGCCGGGAGCAGTACTTC
CDR3 protein: CASSLGQGREQYF

D gene: TRBD2
V gene: TRBV6-5
J gene: TRBJ2-7
clone size: NA
CDR3 DNA: TGTGCCAGCAGTCCTAGGACTAGCGGCACCTACGAGCAGTACTTC
CDR3 protein: CASSPRTSGTYEQYF

D gene: NA
V gene: TRBV3-1/TRBV3-2
J gene: TRBJ1-4
clone size: once
CDR3 DNA: TGTGCCAGCAGCCAAGGAGGGACAAGGAGGGAAAAACTGTTTTTT
CDR3 protein: CASSQGGTRREKLFF

D gene: TRBD2
V gene: TRBV4-3
J gene: TRBJ2-1
clone size: NA
CDR3 DNA: TGCGCCAGCAGCCAGTCCGGGACTAGCGGTTACAATGAGCAGTTCTTC
CDR3 protein: CASSQSGTSGYNEQFF

D gene: NA
V gene: TRBV15
J gene: TRBJ1-5
clone size: NA
CDR3 DNA: TGTGCCACCAGTAGGCAGGCCAATCAGCCCCAGCATTTT
CDR3 protein: CATSRQANQPQHF

D gene: NA
V gene: TRBV4-1
J gene: TRBJ1-5
clone size: NA
CDR3 DNA: TGCGCCAGCAGCCCGGTGGGGCAGAGCTATCAGCCCCAGCATTTT
CDR3 protein: CASSPVGQSYQPQHF

D gene: NA
V gene: TRBV3-1/TRBV3-2
J gene: TRBJ1-6
clone size: NA
CDR3 DNA: TGTGCCAGCAGCTGCAGGTATGCCGACTATAATTCACCCCTCCACTTT
CDR3 protein: CASSCRYADYNSPLHF

D gene: TRBD1
V gene: TRBV6-2/TRBV6-3
J gene: TRBJ1-5
clone size: NA
CDR3 DNA: TGTGCCAGCAGTTTTCCTGGGACAGGCTTAATCCCCCAGCATTTT
CDR3 protein: CASSFPGTGLIPQHF

D gene: NA
V gene: TRBV6-5
J gene: TRBJ1-1
clone size: once
CDR3 DNA: TGTGCCAGCAGGCCGGGGTTTGAAGCTTTCTTT
CDR3 protein: CASRPGFEAFF

D gene: NA
V gene: TRBV7-2
J gene: TRBJ2-1
clone size: NA
CDR3 DNA: TGTGCCAGCAGCCCCCCCAGGGGGGTATCCTACAATGAGCAGTTCTTC
CDR3 protein: CASSPPRGVSYNEQFF